The 31 T cell receptor beta chains below were found in one sample sequenced in a study of blood T cell repertoires in COVID-19. The repertoire was sequenced with immunoSEQ multiplex PCR; TCRdb's copy has only in-frame clones and lacks some. Of around 250,000 clones in the sample, roughly 80% were seen once. The sample taken for sequencing was PBMCs or T cells enriched from blood (not recorded which). The receptors were sampled from a man aged 40-50 years who had been exposed to COVID-19.

This chain connects TRBV30 to TRBJ2-3; D perhaps matches TRBD2 (5 bases). V was pared by 4 bases and J by 2 bases, with 7 bases between. The CDR3 covers 12 residues. Germline V gene lookup returns CDR1 GTSNPN and CDR2 SVGIG (reference sequence). The CDR3 is CAWTRDTDTQYF. The CDR3 bases are TGTGCCTGGACCCGGGACACAGATACGCAGTATTTT.

V is TRBV5-1 and J is TRBJ1-4; D call uncertain. The CDR3 is 16 amino acids. Germline CDR1 reads SGHRS; CDR2 reads YFSETQ. V was trimmed by 0 bases and J by 5 bases, leaving 14 bases between them. The CDR3 protein is CASSLVAGSPNEKLFF. The CDR3 nucleotides read TGCGCCAGCAGCTTGGTGGCCGGGAGCCCCAATGAAAAACTGTTTTTT.

The gene calls are TRBV18 and TRBJ1-4; no reliable D call. Between the trimmed V and J ends, which lost 3 bases and 0 bases, there was a span of 17 bases. Germline V gene data show CDR1 as KGHSH and CDR2 as LQKENI. There are 18 residues in the CDR3. The CDR3 nucleotides read TGTGCCAGCTCACCGGCTAAACAGTCAAAAGCAACTAATGAAAAACTGTTTTTT. This gives the protein CASSPAKQSKATNEKLFF.

The chain employs TRBV5-1 and TRBJ2-7; D perhaps matches TRBD1 (5 bases). From germline, CDR1 is SGHRS and CDR2 YFSETQ. The CDR3 consists of 14 residues. Trimming left V 4 bases short and J 2 bases short, with 13 bases between. CDR3 nucleotides: TGCGCCAGCAGCCCCACGACAGCCACCTACGAGCAGTACTTC. Translating it yields CASSPTTATYEQYF.

This chain uses TRBV4-1 with TRBJ2-5; the match to TRBD2 covers 8 bases. This CDR3 comprises 16 residues. Germline values: CDR1 MGHRA, CDR2 YSYEKL. V gave up 0 bases and J gave up 0 bases; unmatched junction bases: 3. CDR3 DNA sequence: TGCGCCAGCAGCCAAGATACTAGCGGATACCAAGAGACCCAGTACTTC. Its translation is CASSQDTSGYQETQYF.

The J gene is TRBJ2-5, the V gene TRBV5-4; D may be TRBD2 (6 bases). The germline V gene has CDR1 SGHNT and CDR2 YYREEE (reference sequence). This CDR3 has 14 amino acids. V was pared by 0 bases and J by 5 bases, with 11 bases between. CDR3 sequence (DNA): TGTGCCAGCAGCTTGGGGAGGGCCGTCGAGACCCAGTACTTC. Its protein product is CASSLGRAVETQYF.

This chain connects TRBV11-3 to TRBJ1-3; no definite D call. Trimming stripped 4 bases from V and 1 base from J, with 8 bases between. CDR3 size: 14 residues. Germline CDR1 and CDR2: SGHNT and YENEEA. CDR3 region: CASSSQESGNTIYF. The CDR3 nucleotides read TGTGCCAGCAGCTCGCAGGAATCTGGAAACACCATATATTTT.

The rearrangement links TRBV4-1 to TRBJ1-2; weak D call: TRBD1 (5 bases). The CDR3 covers 14 residues. V lost 1 base, J lost 6 bases, and 12 bases lay in between. Per germline, CDR1 MGHRA and CDR2 YSYEKL. This CDR3 reads CASSQGGGADGYTF. CDR3 DNA: TGCGCCAGCAGCCAAGGAGGAGGGGCTGATGGCTACACCTTC.

The J gene is TRBJ1-5, the V gene TRBV7-9, with D uncertain. The CDR3 is 13 residues long. The V end was cut by 4 bases, the J end by 10 bases, with 14 bases between. CDR1 and CDR2 (germline): SEHNR, FQNEAQ (reference sequence). The CDR3 region is CASSSLFRGPQHF. CDR3 in DNA: TGTGCCAGCAGCTCCCTTTTCCGGGGACCCCAGCATTTT.

V gene TRBV11-2 combines with J gene TRBJ2-7; D gene ambiguous. In germline, CDR1 is SGHAT, CDR2 FQNNGV. V was cut by 0 bases and J by 4 bases, with 10 bases left in between. This CDR3 is 14 amino acids long. The CDR3 nucleotides are TGTGCCAGCAGCTTAGAGGGTGGAGTTTACGAGCAGTACTTC. Its translation is CASSLEGGVYEQYF. The full variable domain, completed using reference TRBV11-2 and TRBJ2-7, is EAGVAQSPRYKIIEKRQSVAFWCNPISGHATLYWYQQILGQGPKLLIQFQNNGVVDDSQLPKDRFSAERLKGVDSTLKIQPAKLEDSAVYLCASSLEGGVYEQYFGPGTRLTVT.

The rearrangement uses TRBV19 and TRBJ1-4; D possibly corresponds to TRBD1 (5 bases). The CDR3 covers 13 residues. Looked up from germline, CDR1 is LNHDA and CDR2 is SQIVND (reference sequence). V was trimmed by 8 bases and J by 6 bases, leaving 13 bases between them. In nucleotides, the CDR3 is TGTGCCAGTTCTCAGGGATTGGATGAAAAACTGTTTTTT. It encodes CASSQGLDEKLFF.

The table lists this clone with a count of one. The V call is TRBV9, the J call TRBJ1-1; perhaps TRBD1 as D (5 bases). Germline V gives CDR1 SGDLS, CDR2 YYNGEE. CDR3 length equals 15 residues. Trimming shortened V by 0 bases and J by 4 bases, and 13 bases separated the two germline ends. CDR3 sequence reads: CASSVDLYGGTEAFF. DNA for the CDR3: TGTGCCAGCAGCGTAGATCTTTACGGGGGCACTGAAGCTTTCTTT.

The chain is built from TRBV19 and TRBJ2-7, with TRBD2 as a possible D gene (6 bases). Trimming stripped 6 bases from V and 2 bases from J, with 17 bases between. Germline CDR1 is LNHDA and CDR2 is SQIVND (reference sequence). There are 15 residues in the CDR3. In DNA, the CDR3 is TGTGCCAGTAGAAACTTAAGGGACTTTACCTACGAGCAGTACTTC. Amino acids: CASRNLRDFTYEQYF.

The chain carries TRBV9 and TRBJ2-5; weak D call: TRBD2 (5 bases). The V gene's germline CDR1 is SGDLS and CDR2 YYNGEE. Trimming cost V 0 bases and J 6 bases, with 12 bases left between them. This CDR3 contains 14 residues. CDR3 DNA: TGTGCCAGCAGCGTAGGGAGGTCGGGGAAGACCCAGTACTTC. Protein sequence: CASSVGRSGKTQYF.

Concerning this clone itself: The sample contains more than one DNA sequence encoding this CDR3. The J gene is TRBJ2-7, the V gene TRBV5-1; 8 bases map to TRBD1. From germline, CDR1 is SGHRS and CDR2 YFSETQ. V dropped 0 bases and J dropped 6; count of bases not matched to a gene: 2. The CDR3 sequence is 13 residues long. CDR3 coding DNA: TGCGCCAGCAGCTTGGGAGACAGGGGCGAGCAGTACTTC. Translating gives CASSLGDRGEQYF. Variable domain in full (rest from reference TRBV5-1 and TRBJ2-7): KAGVTQTPRYLIKTRGQQVTLSCSPISGHRSVSWYQQTPGQGLQFLFEYFSETQRNKGNFPGRFSGRQFSNSRSEMNVSTLELGDSALYLCASSLGDRGEQYFGPGTRLTVT.

The gene calls are TRBV30 and TRBJ1-2; D uncertain. The germline gives CDR1 GTSNPN, CDR2 SVGIG (reference sequence). The V gene lost 0 bases and the J gene lost 8 bases, with 13 bases spanning the gap. This CDR3 contains 13 residues. CDR3 DNA: TGTGCCTGGAGTGTGACCGGGATGGGGGGCTACACCTTC. Residues: CAWSVTGMGGYTF.

The V call is TRBV25-1, the J call TRBJ1-1; 8 nucleotides agree with TRBD1. CDR3 size: 15 residues. Germline CDR1 reads MGHDK; CDR2 reads SYGVNS. V dropped 3 bases and J dropped 7; count of bases not matched to a gene: 10. CDR3 sequence: CASSDRDRSVVEAFF. Written as DNA, the CDR3 is TGTGCCAGCAGTGATCGGGACAGGTCGGTCGTTGAAGCTTTCTTT.

The chain recombines TRBV18 with TRBJ2-1; 14 nucleotides line up with TRBD2. V was clipped by 3 bases and J by 10 bases; unmatched bases: 5. The CDR3 consists of 15 residues. Germline-derived CDR1 and CDR2 are KGHSH and LQKENI. The CDR3 loop reads CASSPSGLAGVEQFF. CDR3 DNA: TGTGCCAGCTCACCTTCGGGACTAGCGGGAGTCGAGCAGTTCTTC.

The CDR3 DNA follows: TGTGCCAGTATTTCGCGGGAAGGCGGGGGGACGCAGTATTTT. Its translation: CASISREGGGTQYF. This sequence joins TRBV19 and TRBJ2-3; TRBD2 matches at 8 bases. CDR1 and CDR2 (germline): LNHDA, SQIVND (reference sequence). Trimming removed 7 bases from V and 9 bases from J; junction bases left unmatched: 12. This CDR3 region has 14 residues.

The genes are TRBV11-2 and TRBJ1-5; 7 bases match TRBD1. This CDR3 has 13 amino acids. Germline CDR1 reads SGHAT; CDR2 reads FQNNGV. After removal of 5 bases from V and 7 bases from J, the junction contained 5 bases not matched to a gene. This CDR3 reads CASSPGGMQPQHF. CDR3 sequence (DNA): TGTGCCAGCAGCCCAGGGGGGATGCAGCCCCAGCATTTT.

The J gene is TRBJ1-3, the V gene TRBV7-9; TRBD1 agrees at 8 bases. V gave up 7 bases and J gave up 8 bases; unmatched junction bases: 10. Germline CDR1 SEHNR, CDR2 FQNEAQ (reference sequence). The CDR3 consists of 14 residues. CDR3 sequence (DNA): TGTGCCAGCACCCAGGGGGACAGGTTTGACACCATATATTTT. Translation: CASTQGDRFDTIYF.

This clone was seen a few times. The rearrangement links TRBV6-4 to TRBJ2-3; D not certain. This CDR3 spans 14 amino acids. V lost 3 bases, J lost 1 base, and 8 bases lay in between. In germline, CDR1 is MRHNA, CDR2 SNTAGT. CDR3 coding DNA: TGTGCCAGCAGTGAAGCAACTGGCACAGATACGCAGTATTTT. Encoded protein: CASSEATGTDTQYF.

In its sample, this clone was seen once. The gene calls are TRBV7-9 and TRBJ1-6; D possibly corresponds to TRBD1 (6 bases). CDR1 SEHNR and CDR2 FQNEAQ come from the germline V gene (reference sequence). V dropped 4 bases and J dropped 10 bases, with 17 bases sitting between them. The CDR3 has 15 amino acids. CDR3 in amino acids: CASSSSTGLRSPLHF. The DNA for the CDR3 is TGTGCCAGCAGCTCCTCAACAGGGCTCAGATCACCCCTCCACTTT.

This clone was seen just once. The chain combines TRBV9 with TRBJ1-2, with D uncertain. In germline, CDR1 is SGDLS, CDR2 YYNGEE. With 0 bases removed from V and 7 bases from J, the gap between germline ends came to 4 bases. The CDR3 covers 11 residues. CDR3 loop: CASSVASGYTF. The DNA of the CDR3 is TGTGCCAGCAGCGTAGCTAGTGGCTACACCTTC.

This clone has ten or more counts. The CDR3 reads CASSPPFRVGSEQYF. The CDR3 nucleotides read TGTGCCAGCAGCCCCCCCTTCCGGGTCGGATCCGAGCAGTACTTC. V usage is TRBV7-9 and J usage is TRBJ2-7; D ambiguous. Germline CDR1 and CDR2: SEHNR and FQNEAQ (reference sequence). The V gene lost 5 bases and the J gene lost 6 bases, with 20 bases spanning the gap. The CDR3 is 15 residues long. The entire variable domain, with the rest obtained from reference TRBV7-9 and TRBJ2-7, is as follows: DTGVSQNPRHKITKRGQNVTFRCDPISEHNRLYWYRQTLGQGPEFLTYFQNEAQLEKSRLLSDRFSAERPKGSFSTLEIQRTEQGDSAMYLCASSPPFRVGSEQYFGPGTRLTVT.

The J gene is TRBJ2-1, the V gene TRBV10-1, with a possible D match to TRBD2 (5 bases). The CDR3 extends over 14 amino acids. Germline CDR1 is WNHNN and CDR2 is SYGVQD (reference sequence). Trimming pared 3 bases from V and 8 bases from J, leaving 14 bases between. CDR3 sequence (DNA): TGCGCCAGCAGTGACCACCGTTTGGACTATGAGCAGTTCTTC. Residues: CASSDHRLDYEQFF.

As concerns this clone: This sample includes further DNA sequences coding for the same CDR3. This chain joins TRBV9 and TRBJ2-7, with a possible D match to TRBD1 (6 bases). Germline CDR1 reads SGDLS; CDR2 reads YYNGEE. The CDR3 spans 15 residues. Trimming shortened V by 0 bases and J by 3 bases, and 13 bases separated the two germline ends. CDR3: CASSVGTGSFYEQYF. The CDR3 DNA reads TGTGCCAGCAGCGTAGGCACAGGGTCCTTCTACGAGCAGTACTTC.

The chain joins TRBV12-3 or TRBV12-4 to TRBJ2-7, with TRBD1 matching 8 bases. This CDR3 has 12 residues. Trimming took 6 bases from V and 6 from J; bases not matched to a gene: 4. The CDR3 bases are TGTGCCAGCAGAGTACAGGGGGTCGAGCAGTACTTC. This translates into CASRVQGVEQYF.

The CDR3 reads CASSQGQGTGYTF. CDR3 DNA sequence: TGCGCCAGCAGCCAGGGACAGGGGACGGGCTACACCTTC. The chain couples TRBV4-1 to TRBJ1-2, with 10 nucleotides matching TRBD1. The CDR3 loop spans 13 amino acids. Germline V gene sequence: CDR1 MGHRA, CDR2 YSYEKL. V lost 3 bases and J lost 8; bases outside the gene matches: 3.

This sequence joins TRBV7-2 and TRBJ1-3; TRBD1 might be the D (6 bases). Germline assignment: CDR1 SGHTA and CDR2 FQGNSA. This CDR3 is built from 13 residues. V was clipped by 3 bases and J by 6 bases, with 9 bases between them. The CDR3, as DNA: TGTGCCAGCAGCTTTGGACAGCTAAACACCATATATTTT. It is translated as CASSFGQLNTIYF.

The chain links TRBV5-4 to TRBJ2-7; tentatively, D is TRBD1 (6 bases). CDR1 is SGHNT and CDR2 is YYREEE in the germline V gene (reference sequence). The CDR3 consists of 13 residues. Trimming removed 6 bases from V and 3 bases from J, with 13 bases in between. Written as DNA, the CDR3 is TGTGCCAGCAAGTATGTACAGGGCTACGAGCAGTACTTC. Encoded protein: CASKYVQGYEQYF.